This is a list of T cell receptor beta chains from one sample in a study of blood T cell repertoires in COVID-19. Assay: immunoSEQ multiplex PCR; the TCRdb copy retains only in-frame clones and omits some. The data show around 99,000 clones, around 79% seen once. Sequencing was done on a sample of peripheral blood. These receptors all come from a woman of 80 years or more with active or convalescent COVID-19. The CDR3 runs from the conserved cysteine through the conserved F or W. A D gene is named only where the DNA matches it firmly. Where a row states a size, it is once, few, many or the class of an expanded clone; other rows omit it.

size	V	D	J	DNA	CDR3
.	TRBV6-2/TRBV6-3	.	TRBJ2-1	TGTGCCAGCAGCCAACTAGCTTATGAGCAGTTCTTC	CASSQLAYEQFF
.	TRBV2	.	TRBJ2-7	TGTGCCAGCAGTGGCGTCGCGAGCTCCTACGAGCAGTACTTC	CASSGVASSYEQYF
.	TRBV6-5	.	TRBJ1-5	TGTGCCAGCAGTTACGCGGGGACCCGGGGGCCCCAGCATTTT	CASSYAGTRGPQHF
.	TRBV6-5	TRBD2	TRBJ2-5	TGTGCCAGCAGTCGCGGACTAGCGGAGGGGGAGACCCAGTACTTC	CASSRGLAEGETQYF
.	TRBV24-1	.	TRBJ2-5	TGTGCCACCAGTGATGGCCCGAAAGAGACCCAGTACTTC	CATSDGPKETQYF
.	TRBV24-1	TRBD1	TRBJ2-7	TGTGCCTTAGGGACCGGGACAGGGGAATACGAGCAGTACTTC	CALGTGTGEYEQYF
.	TRBV5-4	.	TRBJ1-2	TGTGCCAGCAGCTTGGCCTTACAGGGCTATGGCTACACCTTC	CASSLALQGYGYTF
.	TRBV7-2	TRBD1	TRBJ2-2	TGTGCCAGCAGCTCCGGACAGGGGCACACCGGGGAGCTGTTTTTT	CASSSGQGHTGELFF
.	TRBV28	.	TRBJ2-7	TGTGCCAGCAGGAGAACAGGGAGCTCCTACGAGCAGTACTTC	CASRRTGSSYEQYF
.	TRBV4-1	.	TRBJ1-2	TGCGCCAGCAGCCAGGAACCCAGGGTAATGAACTATGGCTACACCTTC	CASSQEPRVMNYGYTF
.	TRBV5-5	.	TRBJ2-7	TGTGCCAGCAGCTTGCTTGGAGGCCCCCCCTACGAGCAGTACTTC	CASSLLGGPPYEQYF
.	TRBV5-1	TRBD1	TRBJ2-1	TGTGCCAGCAGCTTGGTTGGGACAGGGGAAGATGAGCAGTTCTTC	CASSLVGTGEDEQFF
few	TRBV11-2	TRBD1	TRBJ1-2	TGTGCCAGCAGCTTAAACCGGGACAGGGGTGGCTACACCTTC	CASSLNRDRGGYTF
.	TRBV1	.	TRBJ2-1	TGCACCAGCAGCCAAGATATTAGCACAGGGGGAAATGAGCAGTTCTTC	CTSSQDISTGGNEQFF
.	TRBV5-6	TRBD2	TRBJ2-1	TGTGCCAGCAGCTTAAGACTTAGCGGGAGGGGCAATGAGCAGTTCTTC	CASSLRLSGRGNEQFF
.	TRBV13	TRBD2	TRBJ2-1	TGTGCCAGCAGCCGACCCAGACAACCTACTAGCGGGAGGGGAACCTTCAATGAGCAGTTCTTC	CASSRPRQPTSGRGTFNEQFF
.	TRBV4-2	.	TRBJ2-3	TGTGCCAGCAGCCAAGCTAGCGGCACAGATACGCAGTATTTT	CASSQASGTDTQYF
.	TRBV7-8	.	TRBJ1-2	TGTGCCAGCAGCTTAGCACACGCAGGTTTGATCAGACCTCCCTATGGCTACACCTTC	CASSLAHAGLIRPPYGYTF
.	TRBV5-1	.	TRBJ2-7	TGCGCCAGCAGCTTGGGGCCCGGGAGCGACGAGCAGTACTTC	CASSLGPGSDEQYF
.	TRBV5-4	TRBD1	TRBJ2-1	TGTGCCAGCACCGATGGGGCCGACAGGGGTGTCCACAATGAGCAGTTCTTC	CASTDGADRGVHNEQFF
.	TRBV7-9	TRBD1	TRBJ2-7	TGTGCCAGCAGTTTTACCCCTAGGACAGGAGGCCGCTACGAGCAGTACTTC	CASSFTPRTGGRYEQYF
.	TRBV28	.	TRBJ1-4	TGTGCCAGCAGTTTAACCGGGATTAATGAAAAACTGTTTTTT	CASSLTGINEKLFF
.	TRBV19	.	TRBJ2-7	TGTGCCAGTAGTCCCCGGCGGACAGCGTCGAGGGAGCAGTACTTC	CASSPRRTASREQYF
.	TRBV19	TRBD1	TRBJ1-2	TGTGCCAGTAGTATAACGCGGAGTCGGACAGGAGCAAACTATGGCTACACCTTC	CASSITRSRTGANYGYTF